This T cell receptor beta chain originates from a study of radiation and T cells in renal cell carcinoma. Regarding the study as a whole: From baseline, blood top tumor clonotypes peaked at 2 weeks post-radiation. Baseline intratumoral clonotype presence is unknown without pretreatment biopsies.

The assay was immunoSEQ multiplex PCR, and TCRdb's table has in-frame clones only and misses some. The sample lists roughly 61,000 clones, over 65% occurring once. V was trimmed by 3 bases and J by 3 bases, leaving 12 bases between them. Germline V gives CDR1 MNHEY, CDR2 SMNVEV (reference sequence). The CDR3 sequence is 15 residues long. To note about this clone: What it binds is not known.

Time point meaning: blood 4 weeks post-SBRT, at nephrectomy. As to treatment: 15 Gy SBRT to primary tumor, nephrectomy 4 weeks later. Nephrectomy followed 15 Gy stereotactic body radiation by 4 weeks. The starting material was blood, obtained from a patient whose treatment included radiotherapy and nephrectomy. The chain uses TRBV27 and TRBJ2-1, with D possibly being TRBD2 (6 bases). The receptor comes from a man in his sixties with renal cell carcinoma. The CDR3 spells CASSFRGIGYNEQFF. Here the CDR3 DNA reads TGTGCCAGCAGTTTCCGCGGGATCGGCTACAATGAGCAGTTCTTC.